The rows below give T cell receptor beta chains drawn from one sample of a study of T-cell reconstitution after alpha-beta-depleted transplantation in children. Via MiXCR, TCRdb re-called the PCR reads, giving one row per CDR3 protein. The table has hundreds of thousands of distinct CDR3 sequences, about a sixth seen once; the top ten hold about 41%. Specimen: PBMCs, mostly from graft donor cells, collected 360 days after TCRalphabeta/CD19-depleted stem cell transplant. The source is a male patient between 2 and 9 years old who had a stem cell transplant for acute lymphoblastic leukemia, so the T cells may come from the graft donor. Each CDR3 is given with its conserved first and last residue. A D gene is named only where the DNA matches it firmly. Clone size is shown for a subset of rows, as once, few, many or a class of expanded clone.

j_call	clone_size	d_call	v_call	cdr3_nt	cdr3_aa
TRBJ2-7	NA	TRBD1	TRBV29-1	TGCAGCGTTGAAGATACAGGGGGAAACGAGCAGTACTTC	CSVEDTGGNEQYF
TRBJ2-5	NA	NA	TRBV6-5	TGTGCCAGCAGTTACTCGGATCGACAAGGGGCCCCTTTAGAAGAGACCCAGTACTTC	CASSYSDRQGAPLEETQYF
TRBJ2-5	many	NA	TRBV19	TGTGCCAGTAGTATAGATCCGAGAGAGGGGTGGGAGACCCAGTACTTC	CASSIDPREGWETQYF
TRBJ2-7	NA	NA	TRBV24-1	TGTGCCACCAGTGATCCAATGACCTACGAGCAGTACTTC	CATSDPMTYEQYF
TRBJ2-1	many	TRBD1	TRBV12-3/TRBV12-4	TGTGCCAGCAGTTACGGGACAGGGGTCATCAATGAGCAGTTCTTC	CASSYGTGVINEQFF
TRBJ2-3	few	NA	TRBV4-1	TGCGCCAGCAGCCAAGATCTGGCTAGTTTGCGTTTGGATACGCAGTATTTT	CASSQDLASLRLDTQYF
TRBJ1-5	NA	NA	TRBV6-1	TGTGCCAGCAGTGACAGGGTTTACAGTCAGCCCCAGCATTTT	CASSDRVYSQPQHF
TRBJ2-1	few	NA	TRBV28	TGTGCCAGCAGTCCCGTATTCGGGAGCTCCTACAATGAGCAGTTCTTC	CASSPVFGSSYNEQFF
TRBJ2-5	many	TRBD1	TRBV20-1	TGCAGTGCTGGTAGACAGGGGTGGTACCAAGAGACCCAGTACTTC	CSAGRQGWYQETQYF
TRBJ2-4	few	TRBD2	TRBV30	TGTGCCTGGAGTTTGCTAGCGGGAGGGCCGGAGTACTTC	CAWSLLAGGPEYF
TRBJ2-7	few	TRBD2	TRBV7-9	TGTGCCAGCAGCTCCAGCGGGGTTCCGAACTACGAGCAGTACTTC	CASSSSGVPNYEQYF
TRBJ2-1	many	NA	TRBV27	TGTGCCAGCAGTTTAGGAGGGGTGCAGTTCTTC	CASSLGGVQFF
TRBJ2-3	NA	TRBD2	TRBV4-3	TGCGCCAGCAGCCAACGACTAGCGGGGATCACAGATACGCAGTATTTT	CASSQRLAGITDTQYF
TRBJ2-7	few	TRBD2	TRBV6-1	TGTGCCAGCAGACTCCCGGGACTAGCGGGAGCCCCAGGACACGAGCAGTACTTC	CASRLPGLAGAPGHEQYF
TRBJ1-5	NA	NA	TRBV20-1	TGCAGTGCCAGGGGCAGACTAAGCAATCAGCCCCAGCATTTT	CSARGRLSNQPQHF
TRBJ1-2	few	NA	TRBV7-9	TGTGCCAGCAGCCTTAGCACGGTGGATGGCTACACCTTC	CASSLSTVDGYTF
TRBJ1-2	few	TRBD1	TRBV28	TGTGCCAGCAGTTTACTAGCTAGCGGGACAGGGACTGGCGGCTACACCTTC	CASSLLASGTGTGGYTF